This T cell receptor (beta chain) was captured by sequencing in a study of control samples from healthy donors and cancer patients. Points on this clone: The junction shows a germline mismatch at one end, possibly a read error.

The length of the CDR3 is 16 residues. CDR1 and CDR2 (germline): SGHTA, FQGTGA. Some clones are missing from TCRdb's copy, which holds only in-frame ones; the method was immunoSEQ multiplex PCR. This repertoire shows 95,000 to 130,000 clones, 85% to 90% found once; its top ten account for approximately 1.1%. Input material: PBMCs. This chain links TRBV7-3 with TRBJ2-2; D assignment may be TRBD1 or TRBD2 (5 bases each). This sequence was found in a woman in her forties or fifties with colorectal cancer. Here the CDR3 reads CASSLTGTIDTGELFF. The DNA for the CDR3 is TGTGCCAGCAGCCTAACCGGGACCATTGACACCGGGGAGCTGTTTTTT.